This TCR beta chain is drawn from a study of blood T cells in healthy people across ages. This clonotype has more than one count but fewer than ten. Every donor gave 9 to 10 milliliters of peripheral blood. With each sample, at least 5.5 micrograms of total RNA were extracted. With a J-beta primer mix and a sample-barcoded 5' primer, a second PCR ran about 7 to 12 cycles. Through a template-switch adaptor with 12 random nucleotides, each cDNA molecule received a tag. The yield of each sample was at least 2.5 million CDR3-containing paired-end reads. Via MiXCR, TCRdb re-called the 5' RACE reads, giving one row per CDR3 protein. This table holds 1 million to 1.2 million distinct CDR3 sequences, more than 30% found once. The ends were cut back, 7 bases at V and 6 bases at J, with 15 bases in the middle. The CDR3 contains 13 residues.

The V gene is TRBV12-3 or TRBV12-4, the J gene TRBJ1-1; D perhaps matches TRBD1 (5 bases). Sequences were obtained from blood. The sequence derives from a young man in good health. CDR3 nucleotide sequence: TGTGCCAGCAACCCCCGGGGGGAACCTGAAGCTTTCTTT. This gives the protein CASNPRGEPEAFF.